The T cell receptor beta chain described here comes from a study of T cell changes during pregnancy in multiple sclerosis. Using immunoSEQ multiplex PCR, the repertoire was profiled, and TCRdb retains in-frame clones only, with some absent. The data contain roughly 48,000 clones, 92% of them singletons. The CDR3 has 13 amino acids. This chain uses TRBV21-1 with TRBJ2-1; the DNA was not compared with TRBD2, the D call given in the table. TRBV21-1 is reported as a pseudogene. This specimen consisted of CD4+ T cells from peripheral blood mononuclear cells, obtained in the second trimester of pregnancy. The TCR comes from a female donor in good health, enrolled as a control in a pregnancy study. CDR3 protein: CASSRTSYNEQFF. The DNA of the CDR3 is TGTGCCAGCAGCCGGACTAGCTACAATGAGCAGTTCTTC.